A single sample gave rise to the 27 T cell receptor beta chains below, sequenced in a study of T cell clonotyping in hematopoietic cell transplantation. Only in-frame clones appear in the TCRdb table, and some are missing; sequencing was by immunoSEQ multiplex PCR. This sample yields over 45,000 clones, of which more than 75% are seen a single time; 5.9% belongs to the top ten. Time point defined: recipient sample about 28 days before transplant, after cytoreduction. The sequencing used peripheral blood mononuclear cells, collected before stem cell transplant. Every receptor here comes from a man aged 55 to 69 with biphenotypic leukemia. Some clones in this sample may be carry-over from other donors' samples.

This chain joins TRBV18 and TRBJ2-7; 10 nucleotides align to TRBD2. The CDR3 length is 16 residues. J was trimmed by 5 bases and V by 4 bases; bases with no gene match: 11. CDR1 and CDR2 (germline): KGHSH, LQKENI. The CDR3 protein is CASSRTRLAGDHEQYF. The CDR3, as DNA: TGTGCCAGCTCACGCACCCGGCTAGCGGGAGACCACGAGCAGTACTTC.

CDR3 in DNA: TGTGCCAGCAGCGTAGTTTCGGGACAGGGGGCCGAGCAGTACTTC. Its protein is CASSVVSGQGAEQYF. The V gene is TRBV9, the J gene TRBJ2-7; TRBD1 agrees at 12 bases. Trimming removed 0 bases from V and 6 bases from J; junction bases left unmatched: 4. This CDR3 contains 15 residues. Germline-derived CDR1 and CDR2 are SGDLS and YYNGEE.

V and J are TRBV11-2 and TRBJ2-2, with 9 bases fitting TRBD2. This CDR3 comprises 18 residues. Germline V gene lookup returns CDR1 SGHAT and CDR2 FQNNGV. V trimming: 7 bases; J trimming: 0 bases; junction bases outside the gene matches: 12. CDR3 amino acids: CASTRWAGGEANTGELFF. CDR3 sequence (DNA): TGTGCCAGCACCCGGTGGGCGGGAGGGGAAGCGAACACCGGGGAGCTGTTTTTT.

This clone was picked up one time. This chain joins TRBV5-6 and TRBJ2-3; D is uncertain. Germline V gene sequence: CDR1 SGHDT, CDR2 YYEEEE. This CDR3 region has 12 residues. The V end was cut by 6 bases, the J end by 7 bases, with 12 bases between. The CDR3 DNA reads as TGTGCCAGCACAGACCCGACTCATACGCAGTATTTT. This codes for CASTDPTHTQYF.

DNA for the CDR3: TGTGCCTGGAGAGGGTATTACACCGGGGAGCTGTTTTTT. This translates into CAWRGYYTGELFF. The V gene is TRBV30, the J gene TRBJ2-2; D is unclear. The CDR3 spans 13 residues. V lost 3 bases and J 3 bases, leaving 8 bases between the germline ends. The germline V gene has CDR1 GTSNPN and CDR2 SVGIG (reference sequence).

In nucleotides, the CDR3 is TGTGCCACGCGGAGGAAGGGCACAGATACGCAGTATTTT. This sequence encodes CATRRKGTDTQYF. The rearrangement links TRBV19 to TRBJ2-3, with D possibly TRBD2 on 5 matching bases. The CDR3 contains 13 residues. V was shortened by 10 bases and J by 1 base, with 12 bases between the two germline ends. Germline-derived CDR1 and CDR2 are LNHDA and SQIVND (reference sequence).

For this clone: The CDR3 carries no conserved terminal phenylalanine or tryptophan, so it likely arises from a read error. No DNA is shown, since the ends of the CDR3 on it are uncertain; the CDR3 is the one TCRdb lists. The V call is TRBV7-2, the J call TRBJ1-5. 9 amino acids form the CDR3, both terminal residues included. Germline loops: CDR1 SGHTA, CDR2 FQGNSA. The CDR3 is CASSPPPEC.

The V and J genes are TRBV10-3 and TRBJ2-1, with TRBD2 matching 7 bases. V gave up 7 bases and J gave up 0 bases; unmatched junction bases: 3. CDR3 length: 14 amino acids. Germline CDR1 and CDR2: ENHRY and SYGVKD. CDR3 residues: CAIMRGSSYNEQFF. CDR3 sequence (DNA): TGTGCCATCATGCGCGGGAGCTCCTACAATGAGCAGTTCTTC.

J is TRBJ1-2 and V is TRBV2; perhaps TRBD1 as D (6 bases). This CDR3 region has 14 residues. The V gene lost 4 bases and the J gene lost 5 bases, with 14 bases spanning the gap. Germline CDR1 SNHLY, CDR2 FYNNEI. The CDR3 spells CASSVGGFGYGYTF. DNA for the CDR3: TGTGCCAGCAGTGTGGGGGGCTTCGGGTATGGCTACACCTTC.

The chain has TRBV6-1 and TRBJ1-2; TRBD1 might be the D (5 bases). Trimming took off 5 bases at V and 4 bases at J, with 17 bases between the two ends. Germline CDR1 is MNHNS and CDR2 is SASEGT. The CDR3 extends over 15 amino acids. CDR3 nucleotides: TGTGCCAGCAGTACGTTTCCTCCAGGGACCTATGGCTACACCTTC. The encoded protein is CASSTFPPGTYGYTF.

This chain links TRBV6-5 with TRBJ2-3; D is uncertain. V gave up 10 bases and J gave up 2 bases, with 16 bases separating them. In germline, CDR1 is MNHEY, CDR2 SVGAGI. This CDR3 region has 14 residues. The CDR3 loop reads CATLPGGPTDTQYF. CDR3 DNA: TGTGCCACATTACCTGGCGGTCCCACAGATACGCAGTATTTT.

The chain combines TRBV4-1 with TRBJ2-5; D is undetermined. The germline V gene encodes CDR1 MGHRA and CDR2 YSYEKL. Trimming cost V 4 bases and J 7 bases, with 16 bases left between them. This CDR3 is built from 14 residues. The CDR3 region has the DNA TGCGCCAGCAGCCGAGGACCCGTGAATGTGACCCAGTACTTC. Its protein product is CASSRGPVNVTQYF.

V is TRBV2 and J is TRBJ1-4; D not resolved. CDR1 SNHLY and CDR2 FYNNEI come from the germline V gene. V was shortened by 3 bases and J by 4 bases, with 15 bases between the two germline ends. The length of the CDR3 is 16 residues. The CDR3 loop reads CASSDSTAAGNEKLFF. CDR3 in DNA: TGTGCCAGCAGTGATTCAACAGCCGCCGGTAATGAAAAACTGTTTTTT.

This clone was seen once. This sequence joins TRBV5-4 and TRBJ2-1, with D possibly being TRBD2 (6 bases). Trimming removed 0 bases from V and 3 bases from J, with 7 bases in between. Looked up from germline, CDR1 is SGHNT and CDR2 is YYREEE (reference sequence). The CDR3 covers 14 residues. In DNA, the CDR3 is TGTGCCAGCAGCTTGGGGGGAGGCTACAATGAGCAGTTCTTC. Translated, it gives CASSLGGGYNEQFF.

V usage is TRBV5-1 and J usage is TRBJ1-2, with D perhaps TRBD1 (5 bases). The CDR3 extends over 13 amino acids. With 0 bases removed from V and 5 bases from J, the gap between germline ends came to 8 bases. Germline CDR1 and CDR2: SGHRS and YFSETQ. This CDR3 is CASSLVGVYGYTF. In DNA, the CDR3 is TGCGCCAGCAGCTTGGTGGGGGTTTATGGCTACACCTTC.

The rearrangement links TRBV7-3 to TRBJ2-3, with D uncertain. Germline V gives CDR1 SGHTA, CDR2 FQGTGA. The CDR3 is 14 residues long. Trimming removed 1 base at V and 0 bases at J, with 5 bases between. Here the CDR3 reads CASSLMHSTDTQYF. The CDR3 DNA sequence: TGTGCCAGCAGCTTAATGCATAGCACAGATACGCAGTATTTT.

This clone was seen a few times. The chain links TRBV7-6 to TRBJ2-2; 13 nucleotides line up with TRBD2. This CDR3 comprises 19 residues. Germline V CDR1 and CDR2: SGHVS, FNYEAQ. After removal of 4 bases from V and 0 bases from J, the junction contained 8 bases not matched to a gene. CDR3 protein: CASSSLKTSGRTNTGELFF. CDR3 DNA sequence: TGTGCCAGCAGCTCACTTAAGACTAGCGGGAGGACGAACACCGGGGAGCTGTTTTTT. Together with reference TRBV7-6 and TRBJ2-2, the CDR3 gives the full variable domain: GAGVSQSPRYKVTKRGQDVALRCDPISGHVSLYWYRQALGQGPEFLTYFNYEAQQDKSGLPNDRFSAERPEGSISTLTIQRTEQRDSAMYRCASSSLKTSGRTNTGELFFGEGSRLTVL.

This chain joins TRBV5-1 and TRBJ2-3; no clear D. CDR1 SGHRS and CDR2 YFSETQ come from the germline V gene. CDR3 size: 13 residues. Trimming shortened V by 0 bases and J by 2 bases, and 4 bases separated the two germline ends. Here the CDR3 reads CASSLGTTDTQYF. The CDR3 coding sequence is TGCGCCAGCAGCTTGGGAACCACAGATACGCAGTATTTT.

V usage is TRBV28 and J usage is TRBJ1-2; 7 bases agree with TRBD1. This CDR3 is built from 16 residues. The V segment lost 2 bases and the J segment 5 bases; nucleotides outside the gene matches: 11. The germline V gene encodes CDR1 MDHEN and CDR2 SYDVKM. CDR3 residues: CASSLGSGDRVYGYTF. The DNA for the CDR3 is TGTGCCAGCAGTTTAGGGTCGGGAGACAGGGTTTATGGCTACACCTTC.

The chain is built from TRBV6-5 and TRBJ2-7; TRBD1 matches 10 bases. The germline V gene has CDR1 MNHEY and CDR2 SVGAGI. V gave up 6 bases and J gave up 4 bases; unmatched junction bases: 9. CDR3 length: 15 residues. As DNA, the CDR3 is TGTGCCAGCAGCGCTTTCCGGGACAGGGGTTACGAGCAGTACTTC. The encoded protein is CASSAFRDRGYEQYF.

This clone was observed a few times. This chain connects TRBV6-5 to TRBJ1-2; D gene uncertain. V lost 6 bases to trimming and J lost 2 bases, with 13 bases between them. The CDR3 has 14 amino acids. CDR1 is MNHEY and CDR2 is SVGAGI in the germline V gene. The CDR3 region is CASRSPGNNYGYTF. DNA of the CDR3: TGTGCCAGCAGGTCCCCGGGGAACAACTATGGCTACACCTTC.

The CDR3: CASSQDWGSGQGVSEPQHF. CDR3 bases: TGTGCCAGCAGCCAAGACTGGGGATCGGGACAGGGGGTTAGCGAGCCCCAGCATTTT. This rearrangement joins TRBV4-2 to TRBJ1-5; TRBD1 aligns across 11 bases. With V trimmed by 0 bases and J by 8 bases, 15 bases remained unmatched. CDR3 length equals 19 residues. CDR1 and CDR2 from the germline V gene are LGHNA and YNFKEQ.

V usage is TRBV10-3 and J usage is TRBJ2-7; 8 bases map to TRBD2. J gave up 3 bases and V 4 bases, and 8 bases lay outside the gene matches. Germline CDR1 and CDR2: ENHRY and SYGVKD. The CDR3 extends over 15 amino acids. The CDR3 region has the DNA TGTGCCATCAGTGGAGGGAGCGGGAGAGGCTACGAGCAGTACTTC. Translating gives CAISGGSGRGYEQYF.

The V gene is TRBV7-9, the J gene TRBJ2-7; D may be TRBD1 (6 bases). Germline assignment: CDR1 SEHNR and CDR2 FQNEAQ (reference sequence). The CDR3 is 16 amino acids. V gave up 1 base and J gave up 5 bases, with 18 bases separating them. CDR3 in DNA: TGTGCCAGCAGCTTAGGGTCAGGGACACGTCTCGACGAGCAGTACTTC. Protein: CASSLGSGTRLDEQYF.

The rearrangement joins TRBV30 to TRBJ2-7, with TRBD2 matching over 11 bases. CDR1 and CDR2 (germline): GTSNPN, SVGIG (reference sequence). This CDR3 spans 13 amino acids. Trimming took 3 bases from V and 6 from J; bases not matched to a gene: 4. The DNA of the CDR3 is TGTGCCTGGAGCACCCTAGCGGGAGGCGAGCAGTACTTC. It specifies CAWSTLAGGEQYF.

This clone was detected only once. The V call is TRBV5-1, the J call TRBJ2-3; the D is unclear. This CDR3 contains 14 residues. V lost 1 base and J lost 2, with 8 bases in between. Germline values: CDR1 SGHRS, CDR2 YFSETQ. The CDR3 region is CASSLSMNTDTQYF. CDR3 DNA sequence: TGCGCCAGCAGCTTGTCGATGAACACAGATACGCAGTATTTT.

This chain joins TRBV5-1 and TRBJ1-2, with D possibly TRBD1 on 5 matching bases. With 0 bases removed from V and 6 bases from J, the gap between germline ends came to 9 bases. The germline V gene encodes CDR1 SGHRS and CDR2 YFSETQ. The CDR3 contains 13 residues. CDR3 sequence: CASSLEGLDGYTF. The DNA of the CDR3 is TGCGCCAGCAGCTTGGAGGGGTTGGATGGCTACACCTTC.